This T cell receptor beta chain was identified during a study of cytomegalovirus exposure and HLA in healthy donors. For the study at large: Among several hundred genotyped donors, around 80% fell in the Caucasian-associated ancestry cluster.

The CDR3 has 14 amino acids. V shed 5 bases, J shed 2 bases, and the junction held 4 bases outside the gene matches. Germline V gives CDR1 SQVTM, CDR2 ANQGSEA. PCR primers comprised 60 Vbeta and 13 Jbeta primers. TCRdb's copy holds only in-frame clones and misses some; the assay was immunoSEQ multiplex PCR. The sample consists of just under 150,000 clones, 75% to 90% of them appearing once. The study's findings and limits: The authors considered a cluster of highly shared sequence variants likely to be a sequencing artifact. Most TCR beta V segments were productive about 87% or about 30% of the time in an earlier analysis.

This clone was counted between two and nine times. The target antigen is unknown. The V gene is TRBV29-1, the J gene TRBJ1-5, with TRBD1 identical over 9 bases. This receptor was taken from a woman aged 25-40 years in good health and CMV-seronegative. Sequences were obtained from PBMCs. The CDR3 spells CSVSQGAGNQPQHF. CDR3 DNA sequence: TGCAGCGTTTCACAGGGGGCGGGCAATCAGCCCCAGCATTTT. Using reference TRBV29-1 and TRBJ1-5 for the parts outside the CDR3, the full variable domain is SAVISQKPSRDICQRGTSLTIQCQVDSQVTMMFWYRQQPGQSLTLIATANQGSEATYESGFVIDKFPISRPNLTFSTLTVSNMSPEDSSIYLCSVSQGAGNQPQHFGDGTRLSIL.